The TCR beta chain described here comes from a study of early T cells in non-severe SARS-CoV-2 infection. This clonotype was observed at least ten times. The germline CDR1 and CDR2 sequences are DFQATT and SNEGSKA (reference sequence). The ends were cut back, 6 bases at V and 2 bases at J, with 18 bases in the middle. The CDR3 runs 15 residues. Attached unique molecular identifiers marked individual cDNA molecules. TCRdb fed the 5' RACE reads into MiXCR, producing one record per CDR3 protein. The data show under 50,000 distinct CDR3 sequences, roughly 5.3% seen once. The chain joins TRBV20-1 to TRBJ2-3; either TRBD1 or TRBD2 may fit D (6 bases each). The sample taken for sequencing was whole blood. This receptor was taken from an adult who was a healthcare worker with PCR-confirmed SARS-CoV-2 infection or an uninfected control (not recorded which). The DNA of the CDR3 is TGCAGTGCCGCTCGCCGGGGGCTCAACACAGATACGCAGTATTTT. It is translated as CSAARRGLNTDTQYF.